This T cell receptor (beta chain) was captured by sequencing in a study of blood T cells in healthy people across ages. Germline V gives CDR1 SGHDT, CDR2 YYEEEE. This CDR3 is built from 14 residues. Primed by a sample-barcoded 5' primer and a J-beta primer mix, a second PCR proceeded for about 7 to 12 cycles. TCRdb passed the 5' RACE reads through MiXCR, listing each CDR3 protein once. The sample has 800,000 to 1,300,000 distinct CDR3 sequences; under 30% are singletons. The same sample was also used in a study of T cells of mothers and their children. Turning to that study: Material was donated by three healthy Caucasian mothers and their six children. The TCR beta CDR3 read count exceeded 9.5 million for each mother and was a few million for each child.

This chain connects TRBV5-6 to TRBJ2-1; the D gene is possibly TRBD2 (6 bases). Gene TRBJ2-7 matches the end of the DNA better, so the J call may be wrong. Sequenced: blood. The TCR sequence derives from a girl aged 2-10 years in good health. CDR3: CASSTFWSEGEQYF. DNA of the CDR3: TGTGCCAGCAGCACGTTTTGGTCGGAGGGCGAGCAGTACTTC.